This is a list of T cell receptor beta chains from one sample in a study of CD8 T cells in ankylosing spondylitis. MiXCR, applied by TCRdb to the 5' RACE reads, yields one record per CDR3 protein. Found here are 240,000 or so distinct CDR3 sequences, around 9.1% of them singletons; the top ten hold nearly 7%. Sequencing was performed on blood, either unsorted or a sorted T cell fraction (not recorded which). Receptors were obtained from a male donor with ankylosing spondylitis or in good health (not recorded which). The conserved cysteine and the conserved F or W are not part of the CDR3 here. The D gene is left open where the match is weak.

CDR3 length	V gene	D gene	J gene	CDR3 protein
12	TRBV29-1	TRBD2	TRBJ2-7	SVGESGRKYEQY
12	TRBV20-1	TRBD2	TRBJ2-1	SGKVASGINEQF
12	TRBV7-2	.	TRBJ2-3	ASSRGLSTDTQY
16	TRBV5-1	.	TRBJ1-1	ASSLADPGYVGNTEAF
10	TRBV6-6	.	TRBJ2-7	ASSFGAYEQY
13	TRBV2	.	TRBJ1-2	ASSVAADSNYGYT
13	TRBV28	.	TRBJ1-3	ASSATQLSGNTIY
13	TRBV7-2	TRBD1	TRBJ2-2	ASSSQTGSTGELF
13	TRBV7-8	.	TRBJ2-5	ASSLGLANQETQY
13	TRBV7-6	TRBD1	TRBJ2-7	ASSLRQGLTHEQY
11	TRBV12-3/TRBV12-4	TRBD2	TRBJ2-1	ASRASGVNEQF
11	TRBV20-1	.	TRBJ2-7	SATEGLSYEQY
13	TRBV12-3/TRBV12-4	TRBD1	TRBJ2-5	ASSLATGGQETQY
13	TRBV12-5	TRBD1	TRBJ2-1	ASGLTGGPYNEQF
12	TRBV12-3/TRBV12-4	.	TRBJ1-2	ASSSQGTNYGYT
11	TRBV30	TRBD2	TRBJ2-5	AWSYQGGETQY
10	TRBV12-3/TRBV12-4	.	TRBJ2-7	ASRDRGSEQY
10	TRBV30	.	TRBJ1-2	AWSDSAGGYT
12	TRBV7-9	.	TRBJ2-2	ASSLGWSTGELF
16	TRBV6-2/TRBV6-3	TRBD2	TRBJ2-1	ASSYETSGRASYNEQF
16	TRBV20-1	.	TRBJ2-1	SAREAGLGRRVYNEQF
12	TRBV29-1	.	TRBJ2-1	SVDGQGFYNEQF
13	TRBV14	.	TRBJ2-3	ASSPMMRGRHTQY
13	TRBV5-1	TRBD2	TRBJ2-1	ASEEGLAGRNEQF
12	TRBV6-1	.	TRBJ2-7	ASNTRRSSYEQY
13	TRBV5-1	TRBD2	TRBJ2-3	ASSSVAGSVDTQY
10	TRBV5-1	.	TRBJ2-5	ASRLEEETQY
12	TRBV7-2	.	TRBJ1-2	ASSPPGGIYGYT
14	TRBV7-9	TRBD2	TRBJ2-3	ASSFGFSGAGDTQY
12	TRBV7-2	.	TRBJ1-2	ASSLGGRGLGYT
15	TRBV20-1	TRBD1	TRBJ2-7	SARESDHGTGPYEQY
15	TRBV5-6	.	TRBJ2-4	ASSRGQGDLAKNIQY
15	TRBV7-2	TRBD1	TRBJ2-3	ASSYVLRGQITDTQY
15	TRBV7-3	.	TRBJ1-1	ASSPSPDSPWGTEAF
14	TRBV20-1	TRBD2	TRBJ2-1	SARATTSGRRNEQF
14	TRBV7-6	.	TRBJ2-3	ASSLNPARVTDTQY
14	TRBV12-3/TRBV12-4	.	TRBJ2-2	ASSLQGRKHTGELF
14	TRBV4-1	TRBD2	TRBJ2-3	ASSPRLSGSRDTQY
12	TRBV5-1	.	TRBJ2-3	ASSEGLLADTQY
11	TRBV12-3/TRBV12-4	.	TRBJ2-7	ASRPEVGGEQY
15	TRBV7-9	TRBD1	TRBJ1-1	ASSFPLTGTGGTEAF